The present entry profiles one T cell receptor (beta chain) with its context. What it binds is unknown. V gave up 10 bases and J gave up 2 bases, with 10 bases separating them. This CDR3 has 12 residues. This specimen belongs to a study of vaccination and CD4 T cells after COVID-19. At the Johns Hopkins FTIC core, DNA taken from cultured CD4+ T cells was sequenced by way of the Oncomine TCR Beta short-read assay. TCRdb re-called the PCR reads through MiXCR, storing one row per CDR3 protein. Here the sample spans around 14,000 distinct CDR3 sequences, 50% to 55% being singletons. Regarding treatment: roughly 10-day PBMC culture with coronavirus spike peptide pools or control peptides (ViraFEST assay). Peptide-pool expansion of antigen-specific T cells preceded TCR sequencing in ViraFEST.

This chain joins TRBV12-3 or TRBV12-4 and TRBJ2-3; D unclear. The sequence derives from a human donor who had recovered from COVID-19. The source material was CD4+ T cells from blood, cultured in vitro. In DNA, the CDR3 is TGTGCCACCTCCGGTGTCACAGATACGCAGTATTTT. Translation: CATSGVTDTQYF.